This TCR beta chain was captured by sequencing in a study of T-cell memory formation after mild COVID-19. This clonotype was counted between two and nine times. Its target is unknown. General study findings and limits: Clones that contracted from day 15 to 85 were balanced CD4/CD8, while later expanders leaned CD4+. For contracting clones, CD4+ ones sat mainly in CM and EM, CD8+ in EMRA.

The CDR3 extends over 15 amino acids. The V gene's germline CDR1 is SGHTA and CDR2 FQGNSA. The V end was cut by 4 bases, the J end by 2 bases, with 15 bases between. 5'RACE with constant-segment primers yielded barcoded, UMI-tagged TCR alpha and TCR beta cDNA libraries. TCRdb reanalysed the 5' RACE reads using MiXCR and keeps one entry per CDR3 protein. Of hundreds of thousands of distinct CDR3 sequences in the sample, approximately 18% were seen once. V gene TRBV7-2 combines with J gene TRBJ2-7; a possible D gene is TRBD1 (6 bases). Sequencing was done on a sample of PBMCs or a T cell subset sorted from them (not recorded which). This TCR was sampled from an adult woman who had mild COVID-19 (a few samples of this study predate the infection). Cell type and time point are not known. CDR3: CASSWDTSGAYEQYF. The CDR3 DNA reads as TGTGCCAGCAGCTGGGACACTTCAGGGGCCTACGAGCAGTACTTC.